This T cell receptor beta chain was profiled in a study of cytomegalovirus exposure and HLA in healthy donors. Findings and caveats of the study: In a later analysis, at a false discovery rate of 0.05, 15,000 to 20,000 TCR beta sequences matched HLA alleles. Accurate HLA-A and HLA-B prediction from TCR beta sequences was reported for most subjects.

PCR employed 60 Vbeta and 13 Jbeta primers. Here immunoSEQ multiplex PCR was the method, and the copy in TCRdb shows in-frame clones only, minus some. The sample lists more than 120,000 clones, 82% occurring once. Deletions cut 0 bases from V and 2 bases from J, with 11 bases between. The CDR3 is made up of 15 amino acids. Germline V gives CDR1 SGDLS, CDR2 YYNGEE. As for this clone: Its antigen is unknown.

The TCR sequence derives from a male donor in good health and CMV-seronegative. Sequencing used PBMCs. The rearrangement joins TRBV9 to TRBJ2-5; D is uncertain. The CDR3, as DNA: TGTGCCAGCAGCGTAGGTGAAAAGCTGCAAGAGACCCAGTACTTC. Translation: CASSVGEKLQETQYF.